The 27 T cell receptor beta chains below come from one sample, sequenced in a study of T cell responses to AZD1222 COVID-19 vaccine. The method was immunoSEQ multiplex PCR; TCRdb's version includes in-frame clones alone and lacks a portion of them. The sample includes around 150,000 clones, 92% of them seen just once. The source was peripheral blood, collected 28 days after the second AZD1222 dose. These receptors were obtained from an adult who received the AZD1222 COVID-19 vaccine.

The rearrangement links TRBV7-2 to TRBJ1-2; maybe TRBD1 (5 bases). Trimming took off 3 bases at V and 3 bases at J, with 8 bases between the two ends. The CDR3 consists of 13 residues. From germline, CDR1 is SGHTA and CDR2 FQGNSA. Written as DNA, the CDR3 is TGTGCCAGCAGCTTCGGGACGGACTATGGCTACACCTTC. Its protein product is CASSFGTDYGYTF.

This chain connects TRBV19 to TRBJ1-2, with a tentative D call TRBD1 (6 bases). Germline lookup yields CDR1 LNHDA and CDR2 SQIVND (reference sequence). The CDR3 consists of 13 residues. Trimming pared 9 bases from V and 2 bases from J, leaving 13 bases between. For the CDR3, the DNA is TGTGCCAGGAACACCACAGGGAACTATGGCTACACCTTC. Protein product: CARNTTGNYGYTF.

The chain joins TRBV25-1 to TRBJ1-1; no firm D call. Germline assignment: CDR1 MGHDK and CDR2 SYGVNS. Trimming pared 1 base from V and 1 base from J, leaving 13 bases between. This CDR3 has 16 residues. The CDR3 coding sequence is TGTGCCAGCAGTGAATTTGCCGGGAGGGAGAACACTGAAGCTTTCTTT. It translates to CASSEFAGRENTEAFF.

The V gene is TRBV27, the J gene TRBJ1-1; 8 bases match TRBD1. The CDR3 has 15 amino acids. The trim removed 5 bases at V and 5 bases at J, leaving 10 bases unmatched. The germline V gene encodes CDR1 MNHEY and CDR2 SMNVEV (reference sequence). The CDR3 DNA follows: TGTGCCAGCAGTCCGAGAACAGGGGGAAGTACTGAAGCTTTCTTT. Protein product: CASSPRTGGSTEAFF.

The chain carries TRBV19 and TRBJ2-7; D unresolved. CDR3 length: 15 residues. The V gene's germline CDR1 is LNHDA and CDR2 SQIVND (reference sequence). V was clipped by 2 bases and J by 3 bases, with 14 bases between them. This chain's CDR3 is CASSIQTTRDYEQYF. The CDR3 DNA is TGTGCCAGTAGTATACAAACAACCCGAGACTACGAGCAGTACTTC.

V and J are TRBV24-1 and TRBJ2-5; no definite D call. The germline V gene has CDR1 KGHDR and CDR2 SFDVKD. This CDR3 comprises 15 residues. V lost 5 bases to trimming and J lost 3 bases, with 15 bases between them. CDR3 region: CATSGGNGPKETQYF. The CDR3 nucleotides read TGTGCCACCAGTGGAGGAAACGGGCCCAAAGAGACCCAGTACTTC.

The chain joins TRBV6-5 to TRBJ1-3, with D possibly TRBD1 on 6 matching bases. Germline CDR1 is MNHEY and CDR2 is SVGAGI. Trimming cost V 2 bases and J 0 bases, with 8 bases left between them. This CDR3 has 15 residues. CDR3 DNA: TGTGCCAGCAGTTACCGGACAGCCTCTGGAAACACCATATATTTT. Translating it yields CASSYRTASGNTIYF.

This clone was seen just once. The chain combines TRBV27 with TRBJ2-1; D might be TRBD2 (5 bases). Germline CDR1 MNHEY, CDR2 SMNVEV (reference sequence). There are 15 residues in the CDR3. Trimming shortened V by 4 bases and J by 4 bases, and 14 bases separated the two germline ends. In DNA form, the CDR3 reads TGTGCCAGCAGTTCTACGGGGATGAATTACAATGAGCAGTTCTTC. Residues: CASSSTGMNYNEQFF.

The chain has TRBV12-5 and TRBJ2-5, with TRBD2 matching over 8 bases. This CDR3 has 14 amino acids. Trimming took 6 bases from V and 1 from J; bases not matched to a gene: 4. Germline-derived CDR1 and CDR2 are LGHNT and FRNRAP. CDR3 in amino acids: CASGLSGVQETQYF. The CDR3 DNA is TGTGCTAGTGGCCTTAGCGGGGTCCAAGAGACCCAGTACTTC.

V is TRBV7-9 and J is TRBJ2-3; unclear D gene. Looked up from germline, CDR1 is SEHNR and CDR2 is FQNEAQ (reference sequence). Trimming stripped 7 bases from V and 2 bases from J, with 7 bases between. This CDR3 has 12 amino acids. The CDR3 protein is CASKEFTDTQYF. CDR3 nucleotide sequence: TGTGCCAGCAAGGAGTTCACAGATACGCAGTATTTT.

The chain links TRBV12-3 or TRBV12-4 to TRBJ2-2; 9 positions match TRBD2. V shed 3 bases, J shed 9 bases, and the junction held 2 bases outside the gene matches. This CDR3 has 13 residues. DNA of the CDR3: TGTGCCAGCAGTTTGCGGGAGGGCCGGGAGCTGTTTTTT. Protein product: CASSLREGRELFF.

Here the CDR3 reads CATSRQAGRGEKLFF. The DNA of the CDR3 is TGTGCCACCAGCAGACAAGCAGGGAGAGGGGAAAAACTGTTTTTT. The chain links TRBV15 to TRBJ1-4; a possible D gene is TRBD1 (5 bases). The CDR3 is 15 residues long. V shed 2 bases and J shed 8 bases, with 15 bases lying between them. Germline V CDR1 and CDR2: LNHNV, YYDKDF (reference sequence).

DNA for the CDR3: TGTGCCAGCAGCCGCGTCGGGGGCACAGATACGCAGTATTTT. It specifies CASSRVGGTDTQYF. The V gene is TRBV7-2, the J gene TRBJ2-3; maybe TRBD2 (5 bases). Trimming stripped 5 bases from V and 1 base from J, with 10 bases between. The CDR3 length is 14 residues. Germline loops: CDR1 SGHTA, CDR2 FQGNSA.

Here the CDR3 reads CASSDSYEQFF. The CDR3 nucleotides read TGTGCCAGCAGCGACAGTTATGAGCAGTTCTTC. This chain joins TRBV2 and TRBJ2-1; D perhaps matches TRBD1 (5 bases). The CDR3 covers 11 residues. The V gene's germline CDR1 is SNHLY and CDR2 FYNNEI. Trimming stripped 6 bases from V and 8 bases from J, with 8 bases between.

V and J are TRBV12-5 and TRBJ2-6; D is unclear. The CDR3 is made up of 15 amino acids. V was cut by 0 bases and J by 4 bases, with 7 bases left in between. Germline V gene lookup returns CDR1 LGHNT and CDR2 FRNRAP. The CDR3 bases are TGTGCTAGTGGTTTGGTACTCGGGGGGGCCAACGTCCTGACTTTC. It specifies CASGLVLGGANVLTF.

The chain joins TRBV2 to TRBJ1-1; D may be TRBD1 (5 bases). Germline V gives CDR1 SNHLY, CDR2 FYNNEI. V shed 6 bases and J shed 5 bases, with 19 bases lying between them. CDR3 length: 15 amino acids. The CDR3 loop is CASSDQERGVTEAFF. CDR3 DNA: TGTGCCAGCAGCGACCAAGAGCGGGGGGTAACTGAAGCTTTCTTT.

The J gene is TRBJ1-1, the V gene TRBV11-2; a weak D match, TRBD1 (6 bases). This CDR3 has 15 residues. Deletions cut 4 bases from V and 1 base from J, with 13 bases between. The germline gives CDR1 SGHAT, CDR2 FQNNGV. The CDR3 spells CASSSQGKGNTEAFF. CDR3 in DNA: TGTGCCAGCAGCTCACAGGGAAAGGGGAACACTGAAGCTTTCTTT.

The chain links TRBV24-1 to TRBJ1-2, with D possibly matching TRBD1 (5 bases). The CDR3 has 14 amino acids. Trimming took off 10 bases at V and 2 bases at J, with 16 bases between the two ends. Germline V gives CDR1 KGHDR, CDR2 SFDVKD. The CDR3 here is CATGEGGRNYGYTF. The CDR3 nucleotides are TGTGCCACGGGGGAAGGAGGGCGGAACTATGGCTACACCTTC.

The CDR3 DNA reads as TGTGCCAGCGCTCCCCGGACTAGCGGGGGGGCCCGACCTAACAATGAGCAGTTCTTC. It specifies CASAPRTSGGARPNNEQFF. The chain combines TRBV30 with TRBJ2-1; 15 bases line up with TRBD2. The CDR3 sequence is 19 residues long. CDR1 and CDR2 (germline): GTSNPN, SVGIG (reference sequence). V dropped 8 bases and J dropped 5; count of bases not matched to a gene: 19.

This chain's CDR3 is CASSLSRETSTRGEQYF. In DNA, the CDR3 is TGTGCCAGCAGTTTATCTCGCGAGACTAGCACTCGGGGCGAGCAGTACTTC. The chain is built from TRBV27 and TRBJ2-7; 7 bases agree with TRBD2. The CDR3 is 17 residues long. Germline trimming cut 0 bases from V and 6 bases from J; bases unmatched to any gene: 14. Germline CDR1 reads MNHEY; CDR2 reads SMNVEV (reference sequence).

V and J are TRBV6-5 and TRBJ1-1; unclear D gene. Germline V gives CDR1 MNHEY, CDR2 SVGAGI. CDR3 length equals 13 residues. The V gene lost 8 bases and the J gene lost 1 base, with 11 bases spanning the gap. The CDR3 spells CASRMETNTEAFF. CDR3 DNA sequence: TGTGCCAGCCGAATGGAAACGAACACTGAAGCTTTCTTT.

This rearrangement joins TRBV19 to TRBJ2-3; D gene uncertain. Germline loops: CDR1 LNHDA, CDR2 SQIVND (reference sequence). V lost 2 bases, J lost 6 bases, and 3 bases lay in between. This CDR3 has 11 residues. The CDR3 DNA sequence: TGTGCCAGTAGTATATCGGATACGCAGTATTTT. This codes for CASSISDTQYF.

The V call is TRBV5-1, the J call TRBJ1-5; 7 nucleotides line up with TRBD1. This CDR3 has 16 residues. Per germline, CDR1 SGHRS and CDR2 YFSETQ. V lost 4 bases and J lost 0; bases outside the gene matches: 7. This CDR3 reads CASSAGQDYSNQPQHF. The CDR3 bases are TGCGCCAGCAGCGCTGGACAGGACTATAGCAATCAGCCCCAGCATTTT.

V usage is TRBV27 and J usage is TRBJ2-7; weak D call: TRBD1 (5 bases). The germline V gene has CDR1 MNHEY and CDR2 SMNVEV (reference sequence). With 8 bases removed from V and 6 bases from J, the gap between germline ends came to 11 bases. CDR3 length: 11 amino acids. The CDR3 is CASGATSEQYF. CDR3 DNA sequence: TGTGCCAGCGGGGCTACGTCCGAGCAGTACTTC.

This sequence joins TRBV6-5 and TRBJ1-2; 7 bases are a match to TRBD1. CDR3 size: 14 residues. V lost 5 bases and J lost 4; bases outside the gene matches: 7. Germline V gene sequence: CDR1 MNHEY, CDR2 SVGAGI. CDR3 nucleotide sequence: TGTGCCAGCAGTCGTGACAGGGCTTTCTATGGCTACACCTTC. Translation gives CASSRDRAFYGYTF.

The genes are TRBV7-6 and TRBJ1-3; D not resolved. Trimming took 2 bases from V and 0 from J, leaving 8 bases between them. This CDR3 is built from 15 residues. Germline V gives CDR1 SGHVS, CDR2 FNYEAQ. CDR3 DNA: TGTGCCAGCAGCTTACCCGATATCTCTGGAAACACCATATATTTT. Protein sequence: CASSLPDISGNTIYF.

The chain carries TRBV19 and TRBJ1-2; TRBD1 matches 9 bases. Germline CDR1 reads LNHDA; CDR2 reads SQIVND (reference sequence). The length of the CDR3 is 14 residues. The ends lost 7 bases at V and 8 bases at J; junction bases unmatched: 11. The CDR3 reads CASNQGQGLGGYTF. The CDR3 DNA reads TGTGCCAGTAATCAGGGACAGGGATTGGGCGGCTACACCTTC.